Listed below are T cell receptor beta chains from one sample, sequenced in a study of shared clonotypes between healthy human individuals. TCRdb's copy holds only in-frame clones and misses some; the assay was immunoSEQ multiplex PCR. In the table there are roughly 380,000 clones, about 97% of which are singletons. Sequencing was done on a sample of memory CD8+ T cells sorted from blood. The receptors were gathered from a man aged 25-40 years in good health. Both conserved end residues are part of each CDR3. Fields, in order: clone size, J gene, V gene, D gene, CDR3 protein, CDR3 DNA. D genes are given only for firm matches. Size is omitted from some rows. Given values are once, few, many or a class for expanded clones.

>NA|TRBJ2-3|TRBV9|TRBD2
CASSVGLAGTDTQYF
TGTGCCAGCAGCGTAGGACTAGCGGGCACAGATACGCAGTATTTT
>NA|TRBJ1-1|TRBV10-2|NA
CASSARTEAFF
TGCGCCAGCAGTGCGCGTACTGAAGCTTTCTTT
>NA|TRBJ2-5|TRBV11-2|TRBD2
CASSLVGGSETQYF
TGTGCCAGCAGCTTAGTGGGAGGGTCAGAGACCCAGTACTTC
>few|TRBJ1-1|TRBV29-1|TRBD1
CSGEGQMNTEAFF
TGCAGCGGAGAGGGACAGATGAACACTGAAGCTTTCTTT
>NA|TRBJ2-5|TRBV5-4|TRBD1
CASRDPGQQETQYF
TGTGCCAGCAGAGATCCGGGACAGCAAGAGACCCAGTACTTC
>NA|TRBJ2-7|TRBV27|NA
CASSFRPYTYEQYF
TGTGCCAGCAGTTTCCGACCCTATACCTACGAGCAGTACTTC
>NA|TRBJ2-5|TRBV28|NA
CASSLSGVLGTQYF
TGTGCCAGCAGTTTATCAGGGGTGCTTGGGACCCAGTACTTC
>NA|TRBJ2-5|TRBV5-4|TRBD2
CASSLEGRGETQYF
TGTGCCAGCAGCTTGGAGGGGAGGGGAGAGACCCAGTACTTC
>NA|TRBJ1-2|TRBV28|NA
CASRAGSRDLGYGYTF
TGTGCCAGCAGAGCCGGATCGAGGGACCTCGGCTATGGCTACACCTTC
>NA|TRBJ2-7|TRBV18|NA
CASSPTSYEQYF
TGTGCCAGCTCACCCACCTCCTACGAGCAGTACTTC
>NA|TRBJ2-2|TRBV5-4|TRBD2
CASTDRSSGASHGLFF
TGTGCCAGCACCGACCGATCTAGCGGGGCCTCCCACGGGCTGTTTTTT
>NA|TRBJ2-7|TRBV29-1|TRBD1
CSAPGQGDEQYF
TGCAGCGCCCCGGGACAGGGGGACGAGCAGTACTTC
>NA|TRBJ1-5|TRBV4-1|TRBD1
CASSQAGTGVQPQHF
TGCGCCAGCAGCCAAGCCGGGACAGGGGTTCAGCCCCAGCATTTT
>few|TRBJ2-2|TRBV7-9|TRBD2
CASSLTSARTGELFF
TGTGCCAGCAGCCTAACTAGCGCGCGCACCGGGGAGCTGTTTTTT
>NA|TRBJ2-2|TRBV30|TRBD2
CAWSGRATGELFF
TGTGCCTGGAGCGGGAGGGCCACCGGGGAGCTGTTTTTT
>NA|TRBJ2-7|TRBV5-4|NA
CASNNPVEGNYEQYF
TGTGCCAGCAACAACCCCGTTGAGGGGAACTACGAGCAGTACTTC
>NA|TRBJ2-5|TRBV28|TRBD1
CASNRGRETQYF
TGTGCCAGCAACAGGGGAAGGGAGACCCAGTACTTC
>once|TRBJ2-7|TRBV20-1|NA
CSASPSYEQYF
TGCAGTGCTAGTCCTTCCTACGAGCAGTACTTC
>NA|TRBJ2-1|TRBV2|NA
CASTPGRGFEQFF
TGTGCCAGCACCCCAGGGCGGGGATTTGAGCAGTTCTTC
>NA|TRBJ1-4|TRBV2|NA
CASSERTGNEKLFF
TGTGCCAGCAGTGAAAGAACAGGGAATGAAAAACTGTTTTTT
>NA|TRBJ2-3|TRBV2|NA
CASSEKFLTDTQYF
TGTGCCAGCAGTGAAAAGTTCTTAACTGATACGCAGTATTTT
>NA|TRBJ1-5|TRBV7-8|NA
CASNPQGWGDNQPQHF
TGTGCCAGCAACCCTCAGGGTTGGGGGGACAATCAGCCCCAGCATTTT
>NA|TRBJ2-3|TRBV5-4|TRBD2
CASSLRLGLAVTDTQYF
TGTGCCAGCAGCCTTAGACTCGGACTAGCCGTCACAGATACGCAGTATTTT
>NA|TRBJ1-2|TRBV6-6|NA
CASSYEDNYGYTF
TGTGCCAGCAGTTACGAGGATAACTATGGCTACACCTTC
>NA|TRBJ1-5|TRBV18|NA
CASSPFTDRHQQPQHF
TGTGCCAGCTCACCATTCACGGACAGACATCAGCAGCCCCAGCATTTT
>once|TRBJ2-2|TRBV27|TRBD2
CASRLAGGGNTGELFF
TGTGCCAGCAGGCTAGCGGGGGGTGGGAACACCGGGGAGCTGTTTTTT
>NA|TRBJ1-3|TRBV6-5|TRBD1
CASSTGTGRRNTIYF
TGTGCCAGCAGTACCGGGACAGGGAGGAGAAACACCATATATTTT
>NA|TRBJ2-5|TRBV6-5|NA
CASSTGGGGETQYF
TGTGCCAGCAGCACAGGGGGCGGGGGGGAGACCCAGTACTTC
>NA|TRBJ2-5|TRBV2|TRBD2
CASRGTSGRRGKETQYF
TGTGCCAGCAGAGGGACTAGCGGGAGAAGGGGAAAAGAGACCCAGTACTTC
>NA|TRBJ1-2|TRBV30|NA
CAGVPRDSPLLYGYTF
TGTGCCGGGGTCCCTCGGGACTCCCCTTTACTCTATGGCTACACCTTC
>NA|TRBJ2-1|TRBV11-2|TRBD2
CASSLVSGSYNEQFF
TGTGCCAGCAGCTTGGTTAGCGGGAGCTACAATGAGCAGTTCTTC
>NA|TRBJ2-7|TRBV11-2|TRBD1
CASRPGTGATYEQYF
TGTGCCAGCAGACCCGGGACAGGGGCTACCTACGAGCAGTACTTC
>NA|TRBJ2-7|TRBV2|NA
CASSGGSSYEQYF
TGTGCCAGCAGTGGGGGTAGCTCCTACGAGCAGTACTTC
>NA|TRBJ2-7|TRBV5-1|NA
CASSGRTAPSSYEQYF
TGCGCCAGCAGCGGACGGACAGCCCCATCAAGCTACGAGCAGTACTTC
>NA|TRBJ2-2|TRBV5-1|TRBD1
CASSLGQGTGELFF
TGCGCCAGCAGCTTGGGACAGGGGACCGGGGAGCTGTTTTTT
>NA|TRBJ1-1|TRBV11-2|TRBD1
CASNNRGQPMNTEAFF
TGTGCCAGCAACAACAGGGGGCAGCCCATGAACACTGAAGCTTTCTTT
>NA|TRBJ2-3|TRBV6-4|TRBD2
CASSPGTSSYPQYF
TGTGCCAGCAGTCCTGGGACTAGCTCTTATCCGCAGTATTTT
>NA|TRBJ2-3|TRBV9|NA
CAKLGRAGPTDTQYF
TGTGCCAAGTTGGGCAGGGCCGGTCCCACAGATACGCAGTATTTT
>NA|TRBJ2-7|TRBV5-1|NA
CASSGRTDLFSYEQYF
TGCGCCAGCAGCGGGAGGACTGACCTATTCTCCTACGAGCAGTACTTC
>NA|TRBJ2-7|TRBV30|NA
CAWSRDSVYEQYF
TGTGCCTGGAGTAGGGACTCAGTCTACGAGCAGTACTTC
>NA|TRBJ2-1|TRBV7-9|TRBD2
CASSFSLAEYYNEQFF
TGTGCCAGCAGCTTCTCACTAGCGGAGTATTACAATGAGCAGTTCTTC
>NA|TRBJ2-5|TRBV9|NA
CASSVEGGPETQYF
TGTGCCAGCAGCGTAGAGGGCGGCCCAGAGACCCAGTACTTC
>NA|TRBJ2-7|TRBV28|NA
CASSFGGGWGRTDSYEQYF
TGTGCCAGCAGTTTTGGCGGTGGGTGGGGTCGGACAGACTCCTACGAGCAGTACTTC
>NA|TRBJ2-5|TRBV30|TRBD2
CAWRVRGSLAGNQETQYF
TGTGCCTGGAGAGTACGAGGGAGCCTAGCGGGGAACCAAGAGACCCAGTACTTC
>NA|TRBJ2-7|TRBV21-1|NA
CASSKALWGGPHEQYF
TGTGCCAGCAGCAAAGCGCTTTGGGGAGGGCCACACGAGCAGTACTTC
>NA|TRBJ1-4|TRBV29-1|NA
CSVSGPYNEKLFF
TGCAGCGTTTCCGGGCCGTATAATGAAAAACTGTTTTTT
>NA|TRBJ2-2|TRBV11-3|TRBD1
CASSSRGTGTNTGELFF
TGTGCCAGCAGCTCAAGAGGGACAGGGACGAACACCGGGGAGCTGTTTTTT
>NA|TRBJ1-4|TRBV5-1|TRBD1
CASSPSPGGLEKLFF
TGCGCCAGCAGCCCTTCACCAGGGGGCCTTGAAAAACTGTTTTTT
>NA|TRBJ2-7|TRBV5-1|TRBD1
CASSTPTGGASEQYF
TGCGCCAGCAGCACCCCGACAGGGGGCGCGTCCGAGCAGTACTTC
>NA|TRBJ1-2|TRBV7-8|NA
CASSTPLEGPYGYTF
TGTGCCAGCAGCACACCCCTGGAGGGTCCCTATGGCTACACCTTC
>NA|TRBJ2-7|TRBV5-6|TRBD2
CASSLNLAGAEEQYF
TGTGCCAGCAGCTTGAATCTTGCGGGAGCCGAAGAGCAGTACTTC
>once|TRBJ2-1|TRBV1|NA
CTSSQVCGTSGINEQFF
TGCACCAGCAGCCAAGTATGTGGGACTAGCGGGATAAATGAGCAGTTCTTC
>NA|TRBJ1-2|TRBV5-6|TRBD1
CASSPGTGLNYGYTF
TGTGCCAGCAGCCCCGGGACAGGCCTTAACTATGGCTACACCTTC
>NA|TRBJ2-1|TRBV27|NA
CASSLPGPGEQFF
TGTGCCAGCAGTTTACCAGGCCCGGGTGAGCAGTTCTTC